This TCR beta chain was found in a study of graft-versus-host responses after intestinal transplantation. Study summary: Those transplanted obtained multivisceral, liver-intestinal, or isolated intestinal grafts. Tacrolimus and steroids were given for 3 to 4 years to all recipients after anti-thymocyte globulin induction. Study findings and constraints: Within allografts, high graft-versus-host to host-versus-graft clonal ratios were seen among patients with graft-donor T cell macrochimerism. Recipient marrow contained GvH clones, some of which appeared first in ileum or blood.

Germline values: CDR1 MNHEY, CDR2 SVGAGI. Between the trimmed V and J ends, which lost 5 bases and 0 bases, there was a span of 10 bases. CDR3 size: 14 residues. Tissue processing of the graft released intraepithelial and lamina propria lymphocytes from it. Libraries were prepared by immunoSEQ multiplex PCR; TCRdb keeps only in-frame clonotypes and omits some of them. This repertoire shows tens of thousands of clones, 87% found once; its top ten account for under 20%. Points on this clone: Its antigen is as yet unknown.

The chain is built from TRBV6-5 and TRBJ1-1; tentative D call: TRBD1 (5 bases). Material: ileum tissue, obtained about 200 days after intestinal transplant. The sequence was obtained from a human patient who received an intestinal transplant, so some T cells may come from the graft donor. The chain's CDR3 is CASSPQGVNTEAFF. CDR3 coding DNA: TGTGCCAGCAGTCCGCAAGGGGTGAACACTGAAGCTTTCTTT.